Below, 29 T cell receptor beta chains from the same sample are listed, as sequenced in a study of molecular identifiers for immune sequencing clone quantification. TCRdb ran MiXCR on the PCR reads and lists one entry per CDR3 protein. The repertoire holds more than 95,000 distinct CDR3 sequences, about 24% seen once, with about 0.94% in the top ten. Sequencing was done on a sample of naive CD8+ T cells from blood, with Jurkat cell RNA spiked in. Subset in this sample: FACS-sorted CD8+CD4-CCR7+CD45RA+ naive T cells. These receptors were taken from a human donor in good health. Some libraries in this study had Jurkat cell RNA spiked in.

This clonotype was seen ten or more times. The V gene is TRBV4-1, the J gene TRBJ2-1, with D perhaps matching TRBD1 (5 bases). The CDR3 length is 15 residues. CDR1 and CDR2 (germline): MGHRA, YSYEKL. Trimming left V 5 bases short and J 8 bases short, with 19 bases between. CDR3 protein: CASSAGGRAGDEQFF. The CDR3 region has the DNA TGCGCCAGCAGCGCCGGCGGCAGGGCTGGCGATGAGCAGTTCTTC.

The chain uses TRBV12-3 or TRBV12-4 and TRBJ2-1; 12 bases line up with TRBD2. Trimming cost V 1 base and J 8 bases; bases outside gene matches: 3. The CDR3 is 15 amino acids. CDR3 sequence: CASSLGLAGEDEQFF. DNA for the CDR3: TGTGCCAGCAGTTTAGGACTAGCGGGAGAAGATGAGCAGTTCTTC.

This clonotype was seen at least ten times. The chain combines TRBV13 with TRBJ2-1; tentative D call: TRBD2 (6 bases). Per germline, CDR1 PRHDT and CDR2 FYEKMQ (reference sequence). Between the trimmed V and J ends, which lost 1 base and 10 bases, there was a span of 20 bases. The CDR3 contains 16 residues. The CDR3 DNA reads TGTGCCAGCAGCTTAGCCGTAACCTCTAGCGCTCGGGAGCAGTTCTTC. Amino acids: CASSLAVTSSAREQFF. The complete variable domain, with remaining parts taken from reference TRBV13 and TRBJ2-1, reads AAGVIQSPRHLIKEKRETATLKCYPIPRHDTVYWYQQGPGQDPQFLISFYEKMQSDKGSIPDRFSAQQFSDYHSELNMSSLELGDSALYFCASSLAVTSSAREQFFGPGTRLTVL.

This clonotype was detected ten times or more. The rearrangement joins TRBV13 to TRBJ2-5; D is undetermined. The germline V gene has CDR1 PRHDT and CDR2 FYEKMQ (reference sequence). V lost 0 bases to trimming and J lost 4 bases, with 9 bases between them. The length of the CDR3 is 14 residues. The CDR3 nucleotides are TGTGCCAGCAGCTTAGGCCACAGCCCAGAGACCCAGTACTTC. Translated: CASSLGHSPETQYF.

The sample holds a few counts of this clonotype. The chain is built from TRBV12-3 or TRBV12-4 and TRBJ1-1; D is ambiguous. The V and J ends lost 1 base and 8 bases respectively, with 8 bases between them. The CDR3 has 12 amino acids. CDR3 sequence (DNA): TGTGCCAGCAGTTTAGAGTGGTCCGAAGCTTTCTTT. Translation: CASSLEWSEAFF.

For this clonotype: One end of the junction does not line up with germline, which may come from a read error. V usage is TRBV15 and J usage is TRBJ1-5, with unresolved D. CDR3 length equals 14 residues. CDR1 and CDR2 from the germline V gene are LNHNV and YYDKDF (reference sequence). Here the CDR3 reads CATSDRNRNPPPHF. The CDR3 bases are TGTGCCACCAGCGATAGGAACCGCAATCCGCCCCCGCATTTT.

This chain uses TRBV19 with TRBJ1-3; TRBD1 is a possible D gene (5 bases). The ends were cut back, 7 bases at V and 10 bases at J, with 17 bases in the middle. The V gene's germline CDR1 is LNHDA and CDR2 SQIVND (reference sequence). The length of the CDR3 is 13 residues. The CDR3 DNA follows: TGTGCCAGTATCCAGTTTGGGGGTATGACCATATATTTT. Its protein product is CASIQFGGMTIYF.

This clonotype was recorded many times. The J gene is TRBJ2-7, the V gene TRBV29-1, with 8 bases aligning to TRBD1. Germline values: CDR1 SQVTM, CDR2 ANQGSEA. J was trimmed by 2 bases and V by 1 base; bases with no gene match: 13. This CDR3 has 17 amino acids. The CDR3 region is CSVEGKNPGQATYEQYF. The CDR3 DNA reads TGCAGCGTTGAAGGAAAGAACCCGGGACAGGCGACCTACGAGCAGTACTTC.

Notes on this clonotype: This may be a read error: a much more frequent sequence differs by one nucleotide. The chain carries TRBV4-3 and TRBJ2-5; TRBD1 aligns across 7 bases. The CDR3 sequence is 15 residues long. Germline V gives CDR1 LGHNA, CDR2 YSLEER. Trimming at V came to 4 bases and at J to 2 bases, leaving 7 bases not matched to a gene. The CDR3 bases are TGCGCCAGCAGCCGAGATCGGGACAGACAAGAGACCCAGTACTTC. This gives the protein CASSRDRDRQETQYF.

This sequence joins TRBV23-1 and TRBJ1-5; D not resolved. TRBV23-1 is an ORF for which the function is uncertain. V gave up 4 bases and J gave up 7 bases, with 23 bases separating them. This CDR3 region has 17 residues. The CDR3, as DNA: TGCGCCAGCAGTCTTGAGGCCAGGCAGACGATAGAGCAGCCCCAGCATTTT. This sequence encodes CASSLEARQTIEQPQHF.

This clonotype was observed a few times. A much larger clone is a single base away; this may be a read error. The chain combines TRBV6-5 with TRBJ2-4, with TRBD1 matching 7 bases. The CDR3 sequence is 14 residues long. The V and J ends lost 7 bases and 9 bases, in that order; junction bases with no gene match: 12. Germline CDR1 MNHEY, CDR2 SVGAGI. This CDR3 is CASNPGTAQSIQYF. Written as DNA, the CDR3 is TGTGCCAGCAACCCCGGGACAGCCCAAAGCATTCAGTACTTC.

About this clonotype itself: It may be a read error: a sequence one base away is much more abundant. The gene calls are TRBV10-2 and TRBJ1-2, with D possibly matching TRBD1 (5 bases). The CDR3 length is 14 residues. The germline V gene encodes CDR1 WSHSY and CDR2 SAAADI. The CDR3 loop reads CASSTTATNYSYTF. CDR3 nucleotide sequence: TGCGCCAGCAGTACGACAGCGACTAACTATAGCTACACCTTC.

This clonotype came up many times. The chain is built from TRBV30 and TRBJ2-3; D may correspond to TRBD1 or TRBD2 (5 bases each). Trimming left V 7 bases short and J 8 bases short, with 16 bases between. The CDR3 contains 12 residues. Germline V lookup: CDR1 GTSNPN, CDR2 SVGIG (reference sequence). The CDR3 loop is CALLASGPTQYF. DNA for the CDR3: TGTGCCTTATTAGCTTCGGGGCCTACGCAGTATTTT.

The table lists this clonotype with many counts. The gene calls are TRBV29-1 and TRBJ2-1, with no clear D. V was cut by 4 bases and J by 10 bases, with 11 bases left in between. Germline CDR1 is SQVTM and CDR2 is ANQGSEA. This CDR3 comprises 11 residues. CDR3 nucleotide sequence: TGCAGCGTTGTCTCCGTGGGGGAGCAGTTCTTC. It yields the protein CSVVSVGEQFF.

The chain combines TRBV23-1 with TRBJ2-1; maybe TRBD1 (6 bases). TRBV23-1 has ORF status, its function being uncertain. With 0 bases removed from V and 7 bases from J, the gap between germline ends came to 22 bases. The CDR3 totals 18 residues. The CDR3 protein is CASSQSESTLQGLNEQFF. CDR3 bases: TGCGCCAGCAGTCAATCCGAATCCACCCTTCAGGGGTTGAATGAGCAGTTCTTC.

This clonotype has at least ten counts. The CDR3 sequence: CASSFRRGGGDTQYF. DNA for the CDR3: TGTGCCAGCAGCTTCAGGCGGGGGGGGGGAGATACGCAGTATTTT. The rearrangement uses TRBV7-8 and TRBJ2-3; 9 bases fit TRBD2. The trim removed 3 bases at V and 5 bases at J, leaving 6 bases unmatched. CDR1 and CDR2 (germline): SGHVS, FQNEAQ. The CDR3 has 15 residues.

Regarding this clonotype: A much larger clonotype is one base distant, so this may be a read error. The chain is built from TRBV27 and TRBJ2-1; the D is unclear. CDR3 size: 16 residues. CDR1 is MNHEY, CDR2 SMNVEV, per germline (reference sequence). In DNA, the CDR3 is TGTGCCGGCAGTTTCATTGACTCTCCCGGGCCCCATGAGCAGTTCTTC. Its translation: CAGSFIDSPGPHEQFF.

The gene calls are TRBV27 and TRBJ1-1; TRBD1 aligns across 8 bases. With 0 bases clipped from V and 5 bases from J, the junction kept 8 bases outside the gene matches. The CDR3 covers 16 residues. Germline V gene data show CDR1 as MNHEY and CDR2 as SMNVEV (reference sequence). DNA of the CDR3: TGTGCCAGCAGTTTATCGGCAGGGGGCGCGGATACTGAAGCTTTCTTT. This translates into CASSLSAGGADTEAFF.

This clonotype occurred many times. The chain carries TRBV19 and TRBJ1-1; D gene uncertain. V dropped 11 bases and J dropped 4 bases, with 14 bases sitting between them. The germline V gene encodes CDR1 LNHDA and CDR2 SQIVND (reference sequence). The CDR3 extends over 12 amino acids. The CDR3 here is CAATAGATEAFF. For the CDR3, the DNA is TGTGCCGCTACGGCCGGTGCCACTGAAGCTTTCTTT. The full variable domain, completed using reference TRBV19 and TRBJ1-1, is DGGITQSPKYLFRKEGQNVTLSCEQNLNHDAMYWYRQDPGQGLRLIYYSQIVNDFQKGDIAEGYSVSREKKESFPLTVTSAQKNPTAFYLCAATAGATEAFFGQGTRLTVV.

This clonotype was seen ten or more times. The chain employs TRBV4-1 and TRBJ2-5; no definite D call. The CDR3 extends over 12 amino acids. Germline CDR1 and CDR2: MGHRA and YSYEKL. The ends were cut back, 0 bases at V and 7 bases at J, with 6 bases in the middle. The CDR3 loop reads CASSQDRGTQYF. The CDR3 DNA reads as TGCGCCAGCAGCCAAGATAGAGGGACCCAGTACTTC.

With regard to this clonotype: A clone one base away is much larger, so this may be a read error. V is TRBV5-1 and J is TRBJ2-5, with D possibly called TRBD1 or TRBD2 (6 bases each). CDR1 is SGHRS and CDR2 is YFSETQ in the germline V gene. The CDR3 consists of 14 residues. Trimming cost V 7 bases and J 2 bases, with 15 bases left between them. CDR3 in amino acids: CASRLGGGQETQYF. CDR3 nucleotide sequence: TGCGCCAGCCGTCTAGGGGGAGGTCAAGAGACCCAGTACTTC.

This clonotype was seen only once. The chain employs TRBV20-1 and TRBJ2-7, with D perhaps being TRBD1 or TRBD2 (5 bases each). This CDR3 has 14 amino acids. The germline V and J ends were trimmed by 3 bases and 2 bases, with 14 bases remaining between them. The V gene's germline CDR1 is DFQATT and CDR2 SNEGSKA (reference sequence). CDR3 amino acids: CSARRRENTYEQYF. The CDR3 nucleotides are TGCAGTGCTAGGCGCAGGGAGAACACCTACGAGCAGTACTTC.

In its sample, this clonotype was seen many times. The chain couples TRBV18 to TRBJ2-5, with 7 bases that match TRBD1. The ends lost 3 bases at V and 2 bases at J; junction bases unmatched: 3. The germline V gene has CDR1 KGHSH and CDR2 LQKENI. CDR3 length: 14 residues. This chain's CDR3 is CASSPGTAQETQYF. The CDR3 region has the DNA TGTGCCAGCTCACCGGGGACAGCGCAAGAGACCCAGTACTTC.

With respect to this clonotype: A read error may explain this, as a much larger clone is one base away. The V call is TRBV10-3, the J call TRBJ1-6; the D gene is possibly TRBD1 (5 bases). There are 16 residues in the CDR3. Germline V gene data show CDR1 as ENHRY and CDR2 as SYGVKD. The V and J ends lost 0 bases and 11 bases respectively, with 17 bases between them. CDR3 coding DNA: TGTGCCATCAGTGAGTCGGTCGGGCAAGGGGATCCACCCCTCCACTTT. This codes for CAISESVGQGDPPLHF.

This clonotype has a count of ten or more. This chain connects TRBV7-9 to TRBJ1-5; the D is unclear. This CDR3 spans 13 amino acids. V was cut by 1 base and J by 5 bases, with 6 bases left in between. Germline V gene lookup returns CDR1 SEHNR and CDR2 FQNEAQ (reference sequence). CDR3 sequence reads: CASSLGEHQPQHF. In DNA, the CDR3 is TGTGCCAGCAGCTTAGGGGAGCATCAGCCCCAGCATTTT.

Regarding this clonotype: A much more abundant neighbour one base away suggests this may be a read error. This chain connects TRBV5-4 to TRBJ2-1; the D is unclear. The germline V gene has CDR1 SGHNT and CDR2 YYREEE (reference sequence). There are 11 residues in the CDR3. The V end lost 5 bases, the J end lost 5 bases, and 5 bases lay between the germline ends. The CDR3 nucleotides are TGTGCCAGCAGTCGGGACAATGAGCAGTTCTTC. It translates to CASSRDNEQFF.

The chain joins TRBV7-6 to TRBJ2-1; D is uncertain. Germline V CDR1 and CDR2: SGHVS, FNYEAQ. V lost 5 bases and J 0 bases, leaving 8 bases between the germline ends. The length of the CDR3 is 14 residues. The CDR3 reads CASSHPSSYNEQFF. The CDR3 nucleotides read TGTGCCAGCAGCCACCCTAGCTCCTACAATGAGCAGTTCTTC.

This clonotype was detected many times. This rearrangement joins TRBV4-3 to TRBJ2-7, with D perhaps TRBD1 (5 bases). CDR3 size: 16 residues. CDR1 is LGHNA, CDR2 YSLEER, per germline. Deletions cut 0 bases from V and 6 bases from J, with 18 bases between. The DNA of the CDR3 is TGCGCCAGCAGCCAAGATAAGGGGAATGAGATCTTCGAGCAGTACTTC. Translated, it gives CASSQDKGNEIFEQYF.

A word on this clonotype: One junction end disagrees with the germline gene, perhaps due to a read error. The V and J genes are TRBV7-9 and TRBJ1-3, with a tentative D call TRBD1 (5 bases). CDR1 and CDR2 (germline): SEHNR, FQNEAQ (reference sequence). CDR3 length: 15 residues. CDR3 in DNA: TGTGCCAGCAGCTTAGCACAGGCAACTGGAAACACCACATATTTT. It encodes CASSLAQATGNTTYF.